Below, 30 T cell receptor beta chains from the same sample are listed, as sequenced in a study of blood T cell repertoires in COVID-19. Assay used: immunoSEQ multiplex PCR; TCRdb lists only in-frame clones, some missing. Here the sample spans just under 250,000 clones, roughly 90% being singletons. What was sequenced was PBMCs or T cells enriched from blood (not recorded which). The receptors were gathered from a woman between 25 and 40 years old who had recovered from COVID-19.

This chain connects TRBV27 to TRBJ2-3; unclear D gene. The CDR3 consists of 13 residues. Trimming pared 2 bases from V and 8 bases from J, leaving 11 bases between. Germline V gene data show CDR1 as MNHEY and CDR2 as SMNVEV (reference sequence). The CDR3 nucleotides read TGTGCCAGCAGTTTAGAGGTAGGCGGTACGCAGTATTTT. It encodes CASSLEVGGTQYF.

V is TRBV19 and J is TRBJ1-2; D is undetermined. Germline loops: CDR1 LNHDA, CDR2 SQIVND (reference sequence). The length of the CDR3 is 14 residues. V lost 7 bases, J lost 1 base, and 13 bases lay in between. CDR3 coding DNA: TGTGCCAGTACCAGTGGAGGGAATAACTATGGCTACACCTTC. It is translated as CASTSGGNNYGYTF.

The chain uses TRBV7-9 and TRBJ2-3; 11 bases match TRBD2. This CDR3 comprises 15 residues. J was trimmed by 3 bases and V by 5 bases; bases with no gene match: 4. The V gene's germline CDR1 is SEHNR and CDR2 FQNEAQ (reference sequence). The CDR3 loop is CASSPVAGGTDTQYF. As DNA, the CDR3 is TGTGCCAGCAGCCCTGTAGCGGGAGGGACAGATACGCAGTATTTT.

This clone was counted once. The rearrangement links TRBV12-3 or TRBV12-4 to TRBJ1-2; the match to TRBD1 covers 7 bases. V was clipped by 5 bases and J by 4 bases; unmatched bases: 4. This CDR3 contains 13 residues. The chain's CDR3 is CASSRDSFYGYTF. CDR3 in DNA: TGTGCCAGCAGTCGGGACAGCTTCTATGGCTACACCTTC.

The J gene is TRBJ2-5, the V gene TRBV19, with D perhaps matching TRBD1 (6 bases). The germline V gene encodes CDR1 LNHDA and CDR2 SQIVND (reference sequence). Trimming cost V 0 bases and J 1 base, with 12 bases left between them. The CDR3 is 16 amino acids. CDR3 amino acids: CASSIDSDRPQETQYF. The CDR3 nucleotides are TGTGCCAGTAGTATAGATTCCGACAGGCCCCAAGAGACCCAGTACTTC.

This chain connects TRBV6-2 or TRBV6-3 to TRBJ1-2, with D maybe TRBD1 (6 bases). V was trimmed by 2 bases and J by 4 bases, leaving 11 bases between them. Germline V gives CDR1 MNHEY, CDR2 SVGEGT. The CDR3 has 14 amino acids. CDR3 DNA: TGTGCCAGCAGTTACCGGACAGCGCTCTATGGCTACACCTTC. Its translation is CASSYRTALYGYTF.

J is TRBJ1-2 and V is TRBV10-3; weak D call: TRBD1 (5 bases). This CDR3 spans 16 amino acids. CDR1 is ENHRY and CDR2 is SYGVKD in the germline V gene. Trimming removed 0 bases at V and 6 bases at J, with 17 bases between. CDR3 residues: CAISESPAGSNNGYTF. CDR3 DNA sequence: TGTGCCATCAGTGAGTCACCGGCAGGGTCGAATAATGGCTACACCTTC.

This sequence joins TRBV2 and TRBJ1-5, with TRBD1 identical over 8 bases. The CDR3 contains 13 residues. CDR1 SNHLY and CDR2 FYNNEI come from the germline V gene. V gave up 7 bases and J gave up 6 bases; unmatched junction bases: 5. The CDR3 sequence: CASTLTGVQPQHF. The CDR3 DNA sequence: TGTGCCAGCACTTTGACAGGGGTTCAGCCCCAGCATTTT.

The V call is TRBV20-1, the J call TRBJ2-2; 13 positions agree with TRBD2. V shed 3 bases, J shed 0 bases, and the junction held 13 bases outside the gene matches. The CDR3 sequence is 20 residues long. The V gene's germline CDR1 is DFQATT and CDR2 SNEGSKA (reference sequence). The CDR3 bases are TGCAGTGCTAGTTACGGACTAGCGGGAGAGTCAAGAGCGAACACCGGGGAGCTGTTTTTT. It yields the protein CSASYGLAGESRANTGELFF.

The chain combines TRBV3-1 (or the pseudogene TRBV3-2) with TRBJ2-5, with D perhaps matching TRBD1 (6 bases). The CDR3 is 15 amino acids. Germline CDR1 LGHDT, CDR2 YNNKEL (reference sequence). The V end was cut by 1 base, the J end by 3 bases, with 12 bases between. The CDR3 protein is CASSQVTGREETQYF. CDR3 nucleotides: TGTGCCAGCAGCCAAGTAACAGGGCGAGAAGAGACCCAGTACTTC.

The J gene is TRBJ2-7, the V gene TRBV19; D is possibly TRBD2 (5 bases). Germline V CDR1 and CDR2: LNHDA, SQIVND (reference sequence). V lost 4 bases to trimming and J lost 7 bases, with 17 bases between them. The CDR3 consists of 14 residues. Here the CDR3 DNA reads TGTGCCAGTAGTACAGGAGTATCATCGGGAGAGCAGTACTTC. Protein sequence: CASSTGVSSGEQYF.

This rearrangement joins TRBV30 to TRBJ2-7; tentatively, D is TRBD2 (5 bases). Germline V CDR1 and CDR2: GTSNPN, SVGIG (reference sequence). The CDR3 has 13 amino acids. V was shortened by 2 bases and J by 3 bases, with 11 bases between the two germline ends. CDR3 sequence reads: CAWSSGSRYEQYF. CDR3 sequence (DNA): TGTGCCTGGAGTTCGGGGTCCCGCTACGAGCAGTACTTC.

The J gene is TRBJ2-1, the V gene TRBV28; perhaps TRBD1 as D (6 bases). Germline V gene sequence: CDR1 MDHEN, CDR2 SYDVKM. Between the trimmed V and J ends, which lost 3 bases and 2 bases, there was a span of 8 bases. This CDR3 contains 14 residues. CDR3 nucleotide sequence: TGTGCCAGCAGTTTCGACAGGACCTACAATGAGCAGTTCTTC. As protein: CASSFDRTYNEQFF. Full variable domain (missing parts from reference TRBV28 and TRBJ2-1): DVKVTQSSRYLVKRTGEKVFLECVQDMDHENMFWYRQDPGLGLRLIYFSYDVKMKEKGDIPEGYSVSREKKERFSLILESASTNQTSMYLCASSFDRTYNEQFFGPGTRLTVL.

The V call is TRBV7-2, the J call TRBJ1-2; perhaps TRBD1 as D (5 bases). The germline V gene has CDR1 SGHTA and CDR2 FQGNSA. V lost 4 bases and J 3 bases, leaving 18 bases between the germline ends. The CDR3 is made up of 16 amino acids. CDR3 sequence reads: CASSSQTQTVDYGYTF. DNA of the CDR3: TGTGCCAGCAGCTCCCAGACCCAGACAGTGGACTATGGCTACACCTTC.

The chain employs TRBV28 and TRBJ2-7, with TRBD2 as a possible D gene (5 bases). The germline gives CDR1 MDHEN, CDR2 SYDVKM. The CDR3 has 13 amino acids. Trimming removed 6 bases at V and 3 bases at J, with 12 bases between. CDR3 residues: CASSPLRGYEQYF. The CDR3 DNA sequence: TGTGCCAGCAGCCCTCTACGGGGCTACGAGCAGTACTTC.

The chain uses TRBV6-6 and TRBJ2-1, with 10 bases matching TRBD2. Germline lookup yields CDR1 MNHNY and CDR2 SVGAGI (reference sequence). With 9 bases clipped from V and 0 bases from J, the junction kept 2 bases outside the gene matches. CDR3 length: 14 amino acids. In DNA form, the CDR3 reads TGTGCCAGTGTAGCGGGGGGCTCCTACAATGAGCAGTTCTTC. Translation gives CASVAGGSYNEQFF.

The chain couples TRBV5-1 to TRBJ2-7, with 7 positions matching TRBD1. The CDR3 length is 15 residues. CDR1 and CDR2 from the germline V gene are SGHRS and YFSETQ. Trimming at V came to 1 base and at J to 2 bases, leaving 6 bases not matched to a gene. The CDR3 nucleotides are TGCGCCAGCAGCTTGTCGGACAGGACCACCTACGAGCAGTACTTC. Translated: CASSLSDRTTYEQYF.

The V and J genes are TRBV4-2 and TRBJ1-2; D not certain. Germline V CDR1 and CDR2: LGHNA, YNFKEQ. V was pared by 0 bases and J by 0 bases, with 11 bases between. This CDR3 comprises 16 residues. The CDR3 DNA sequence: TGTGCCAGCAGCCAAGATTTCGGTACTACTAACTATGGCTACACCTTC. This sequence encodes CASSQDFGTTNYGYTF.

The chain carries TRBV5-1 and TRBJ2-1, with TRBD2 as a possible D gene (5 bases). Germline V gene lookup returns CDR1 SGHRS and CDR2 YFSETQ. CDR3 length: 15 amino acids. The V gene lost 6 bases and the J gene lost 0 bases, with 13 bases spanning the gap. The chain's CDR3 is CASKTASISYNEQFF. DNA of the CDR3: TGCGCCAGCAAAACAGCTAGCATCTCCTACAATGAGCAGTTCTTC. The full variable domain, rest sourced from reference TRBV5-1 and TRBJ2-1, is KAGVTQTPRYLIKTRGQQVTLSCSPISGHRSVSWYQQTPGQGLQFLFEYFSETQRNKGNFPGRFSGRQFSNSRSEMNVSTLELGDSALYLCASKTASISYNEQFFGPGTRLTVL.

This clone has more than one count but fewer than ten. The chain is built from TRBV28 and TRBJ1-1, with TRBD1 matching over 8 bases. The length of the CDR3 is 13 residues. The germline CDR1 and CDR2 sequences are MDHEN and SYDVKM. V lost 9 bases to trimming and J lost 6 bases; unmatched junction nucleotides: 9. The CDR3 sequence is CASYWKDRAEAFF. In DNA form, the CDR3 reads TGTGCCAGTTACTGGAAGGACAGGGCTGAAGCTTTCTTT.

This clone was counted once. V and J are TRBV9 and TRBJ2-3, with no clear D. Trimming shortened V by 4 bases and J by 2 bases, and 14 bases separated the two germline ends. The CDR3 has 15 amino acids. CDR1 is SGDLS, CDR2 YYNGEE, per germline. The CDR3 region is CASSPRRLTTDTQYF. The CDR3 DNA reads as TGTGCCAGCAGCCCCCGAAGACTTACCACAGATACGCAGTATTTT.

This chain links TRBV6-5 with TRBJ1-6; D call uncertain. This CDR3 is built from 14 residues. CDR1 and CDR2 (germline): MNHEY, SVGAGI. V lost 6 bases and J lost 5, with 11 bases in between. The CDR3 DNA is TGTGCCAGCAGCCGCTCCACTCATAATTCACCCCTCCACTTT. This gives the protein CASSRSTHNSPLHF.

The J gene is TRBJ2-3, the V gene TRBV6-4; tentatively, D is TRBD2 (6 bases). V was clipped by 5 bases and J by 0 bases, with 12 bases between them. CDR1 and CDR2 from the germline V gene are MRHNA and SNTAGT. This CDR3 spans 15 amino acids. DNA for the CDR3: TGTGCCAGCAGTTTTTCCGGGACTAGCACAGATACGCAGTATTTT. This codes for CASSFSGTSTDTQYF.

The chain combines TRBV24-1 with TRBJ1-4, with D possibly TRBD1 on 6 matching bases. The CDR3 covers 15 residues. Germline-derived CDR1 and CDR2 are KGHDR and SFDVKD. The V and J ends lost 3 bases and 8 bases respectively, with 15 bases between them. The CDR3 loop reads CATSDGAQGEEKLFF. The CDR3, as DNA: TGTGCCACCAGTGATGGAGCACAGGGAGAGGAAAAACTGTTTTTT.

The chain uses TRBV7-2 and TRBJ2-1; no reliable D call. CDR1 is SGHTA, CDR2 FQGNSA, per germline. V lost 3 bases and J lost 8, with 8 bases in between. This CDR3 contains 12 residues. The CDR3 DNA is TGTGCCAGCAGCTTCCGAGGCGATGAGCAGTTCTTC. Translating gives CASSFRGDEQFF. Full variable domain (rest looked up from reference TRBV7-2 and TRBJ2-1): GAGVSQSPSNKVTEKGKDVELRCDPISGHTALYWYRQSLGQGLEFLIYFQGNSAPDKSGLPSDRFSAERTGGSVSTLTIQRTQQEDSAVYLCASSFRGDEQFFGPGTRLTVL.

The J gene is TRBJ1-1, the V gene TRBV7-9; no definite D call. Trimming removed 5 bases from V and 0 bases from J, with 13 bases in between. Germline lookup yields CDR1 SEHNR and CDR2 FQNEAQ (reference sequence). CDR3 length: 15 residues. CDR3: CASSLVPGMNTEAFF. CDR3 DNA sequence: TGTGCCAGCAGCCTGGTTCCGGGTATGAACACTGAAGCTTTCTTT.

With respect to this clone: The same CDR3 also results from other DNA sequences found in this sample. V and J are TRBV30 and TRBJ1-2; the D gene is possibly TRBD1 (5 bases). Germline V lookup: CDR1 GTSNPN, CDR2 SVGIG (reference sequence). V lost 0 bases to trimming and J lost 4 bases, with 9 bases between them. The CDR3 is 13 amino acids. CDR3 in amino acids: CAWSVDSAYGYTF. The CDR3 region has the DNA TGTGCCTGGAGTGTAGACAGTGCCTATGGCTACACCTTC.

V and J are TRBV7-3 and TRBJ2-1; no firm D call. V dropped 0 bases and J dropped 6 bases, with 9 bases sitting between them. CDR1 and CDR2 (germline): SGHTA, FQGTGA. The CDR3 covers 14 residues. The chain's CDR3 is CASSLTHRANEQFF. DNA for the CDR3: TGTGCCAGCAGCTTAACGCACCGAGCCAATGAGCAGTTCTTC.

The chain joins TRBV5-8 to TRBJ2-7; 7 bases agree with TRBD1. The CDR3 has 15 amino acids. The trim removed 4 bases at V and 7 bases at J, leaving 14 bases unmatched. The V gene's germline CDR1 is SGHTS and CDR2 YDEGEE. This CDR3 reads CASSPPGQRPGEQYF. CDR3 sequence (DNA): TGTGCCAGCAGCCCACCGGGACAGCGGCCTGGGGAGCAGTACTTC.

The V gene is TRBV5-1, the J gene TRBJ1-3; D is uncertain. Germline V gene data show CDR1 as SGHRS and CDR2 as YFSETQ. The CDR3 length is 16 residues. V dropped 2 bases and J dropped 0 bases, with 12 bases sitting between them. The CDR3: CASSLQSMSSGNTIYF. The CDR3 coding sequence is TGCGCCAGCAGCTTACAGTCGATGAGCTCTGGAAACACCATATATTTT.